Described below is a single TCR beta chain sequence and its context. Profiled with immunoSEQ multiplex PCR; TCRdb holds only in-frame clones, not every one. The table shows roughly 110,000 clones, with about 93% occurring only once. The CDR3 runs to 15 residues. Germline CDR1 reads MDHEN; CDR2 reads SYDVKM. The V gene lost 7 bases and the J gene lost 1 base, with 14 bases spanning the gap. This sample was taken from a study of T cells after somatic rescue of genetic block. V gene TRBV28 combines with J gene TRBJ1-5; D may be TRBD1 (5 bases). Sequenced material: peripheral blood mononuclear cells (PBMCs). This clonotype was sampled from a woman younger than 30. The CDR3 protein is CASTLGGWSNQPQHF. CDR3 coding DNA: TGTGCCAGCACCCTGGGGGGATGGAGCAATCAGCCCCAGCATTTT.